Listed below are T cell receptor beta chains from one sample, sequenced in a study of response to subunit inactivated influenza vaccine. TCRdb reprocessed the RT-PCR reads with MiXCR, giving one entry per CDR3 protein. Of about 700,000 distinct CDR3 sequences in the sample, around 14% are singletons; the top ten hold approximately 6.5%. The starting material was PBMCs from blood, obtained approximately 15 days before vaccination. The receptors originated from a man in his forties or fifties who received an inactivated influenza vaccine. Each CDR3 is given with its conserved first and last residue. Each record gives: clone size, J gene, V gene, D gene, CDR3 protein, CDR3 DNA. A D gene is named only where the DNA matches it firmly. A row's size may be missing; if present it is once, few, many or a size class.

size: .; J: TRBJ2-2; V: TRBV2; D: .; CDR3: CASSDRGGTGELFF; DNA: TGTGCCAGCAGTGACAGGGGTGGCACCGGGGAGCTGTTTTTT
size: .; J: TRBJ2-7; V: TRBV7-2; D: .; CDR3: CASSLGPYYEQYF; DNA: TGTGCCAGCAGCTTAGGCCCGTACTACGAGCAGTACTTC
size: few; J: TRBJ2-5; V: TRBV5-1; D: TRBD2; CDR3: CASSPRTSGGNQETQYF; DNA: TGCGCCAGCAGCCCCCGGACTAGCGGGGGGAATCAAGAGACCCAGTACTTC
size: few; J: TRBJ2-7; V: TRBV9; D: TRBD1; CDR3: CASSVGGTGGYEQYF; DNA: TGTGCCAGCAGCGTAGGTGGGACAGGGGGGTACGAGCAGTACTTC
size: .; J: TRBJ1-6; V: TRBV5-8; D: .; CDR3: CASSLALSPDNSPLHF; DNA: TGTGCCAGCAGCTTGGCCTTGTCTCCTGATAATTCACCCCTCCACTTT
size: .; J: TRBJ2-3; V: TRBV24-1; D: .; CDR3: CATSEPSAGTDTQYF; DNA: TGTGCCACCAGTGAACCCTCTGCAGGCACAGATACGCAGTATTTT
size: .; J: TRBJ2-3; V: TRBV5-6; D: TRBD2; CDR3: CASSLARLRRERTDTQYF; DNA: TGTGCCAGCAGCTTGGCCCGGCTCCGGCGGGAGAGAACAGATACGCAGTATTTT
size: .; J: TRBJ2-6; V: TRBV7-2; D: TRBD1; CDR3: CASSSGQASVLTF; DNA: TGTGCCAGCAGCTCGGGACAGGCCTCCGTCCTGACTTTC
size: .; J: TRBJ2-5; V: TRBV7-3; D: .; CDR3: CASSLRREPGETQYF; DNA: TGTGCCAGCAGCTTACGTCGGGAACCAGGAGAGACCCAGTACTTC
size: few; J: TRBJ2-2; V: TRBV5-1; D: .; CDR3: CASSWGTVANTGELFF; DNA: TGCGCCAGCAGCTGGGGGACCGTCGCGAACACCGGGGAGCTGTTTTTT
size: .; J: TRBJ1-2; V: TRBV5-8; D: .; CDR3: CASSSRDGFPYGYTF; DNA: TGTGCCAGCAGCAGCCGGGACGGATTTCCCTATGGCTACACCTTC
size: .; J: TRBJ1-2; V: TRBV6-5; D: .; CDR3: CASSYPTGSGYGYTF; DNA: TGTGCCAGCAGTTACCCTACAGGGAGCGGCTATGGCTACACCTTC
size: .; J: TRBJ1-2; V: TRBV11-2; D: .; CDR3: CASSFSRVTPFDGYTF; DNA: TGTGCCAGCAGCTTTAGTCGCGTGACTCCCTTTGACGGCTACACCTTC
size: few; J: TRBJ2-1; V: TRBV12-3/TRBV12-4; D: .; CDR3: CASSSSGRRTYNEQFF; DNA: TGTGCCAGCAGTTCATCTGGTCGCCGGACCTACAATGAGCAGTTCTTC
size: few; J: TRBJ1-2; V: TRBV20-1; D: .; CDR3: CSATQGLRGYGYTF; DNA: TGCAGTGCGACCCAGGGGCTTAGAGGCTATGGCTACACCTTC
size: few; J: TRBJ1-3; V: TRBV9; D: TRBD1; CDR3: CASSVGTARNTIYF; DNA: TGTGCCAGCAGCGTCGGGACAGCAAGAAACACCATATATTTT
size: .; J: TRBJ2-3; V: TRBV7-7; D: TRBD2; CDR3: CASSPGASGEADTQYF; DNA: TGTGCTAGCAGCCCAGGGGCTAGCGGGGAAGCAGATACGCAGTATTTT
size: few; J: TRBJ2-2; V: TRBV10-3; D: TRBD2; CDR3: CAIRASGSLNTGELFF; DNA: TGTGCCATCCGGGCTAGCGGGAGTCTGAACACCGGGGAGCTGTTTTTT
size: .; J: TRBJ2-3; V: TRBV18; D: .; CDR3: CASSPPQLLKRGDTQYF; DNA: TGTGCCAGCTCACCACCCCAGCTCCTTAAACGGGGAGATACGCAGTATTTT
size: few; J: TRBJ2-7; V: TRBV5-1; D: .; CDR3: CASSSFGGPAGEQYF; DNA: TGCGCCAGCAGCTCCTTCGGGGGCCCGGCGGGGGAGCAGTACTTC
size: .; J: TRBJ1-1; V: TRBV12-3/TRBV12-4; D: .; CDR3: CASSASGVIREAFF; DNA: TGTGCCAGCAGTGCATCGGGGGTGATTCGAGAAGCTTTCTTT
size: .; J: TRBJ1-2; V: TRBV6-5; D: TRBD1; CDR3: CASSLGQGIGYGYTF; DNA: TGTGCCAGCAGTTTGGGACAGGGAATCGGCTATGGCTACACCTTC
size: few; J: TRBJ1-3; V: TRBV7-9; D: .; CDR3: CASSLAGQGGNTIYF; DNA: TGTGCCAGCAGCTTAGCGGGCCAGGGTGGAAACACCATATATTTT
size: few; J: TRBJ1-2; V: TRBV3-1; D: TRBD1; CDR3: CASSQPGTGVFGYTF; DNA: TGTGCCAGCAGCCAACCCGGGACAGGGGTGTTTGGCTACACCTTC
size: many; J: TRBJ2-3; V: TRBV7-9; D: TRBD1; CDR3: CAKTGQGADTQYF; DNA: TGTGCCAAAACCGGACAGGGAGCAGATACGCAGTATTTT
size: many; J: TRBJ2-2; V: TRBV7-9; D: .; CDR3: CASSLARGNLEELFF; DNA: TGTGCCAGCAGCTTAGCGCGAGGAAACTTGGAGGAGCTGTTTTTT
size: many; J: TRBJ2-1; V: TRBV12-3/TRBV12-4; D: .; CDR3: CASRQTGTTYNEQFF; DNA: TGTGCCAGCAGGCAAACCGGGACAACTTACAATGAGCAGTTCTTC